This T cell receptor (beta chain) was captured in a study of chemoradiotherapy in HPV16-positive cancers. The table came from immunoSEQ multiplex PCR; TCRdb's copy has only in-frame clones and leaves some out. The profile shows about a thousand clones, around 70% of them singletons. Repeated repertoire sampling spanned the course of chemoradiotherapy. The CDR3 runs 15 residues. The germline CDR1 and CDR2 sequences are LNHDA and SQIVND (reference sequence). The V segment lost 5 bases and the J segment 4 bases; nucleotides outside the gene matches: 6. This receptor was obtained from a human donor with HPV-associated anogenital cancer. This specimen was tumor tissue, taken from a patient who underwent chemoradiotherapy. The rearrangement links TRBV19 to TRBJ1-5, with 9 bases fitting TRBD1. The CDR3 DNA sequence: TGTGCCAGTAGTCCCCCAGGGACAGGGAATCAGCCCCAGCATTTT. This gives the protein CASSPPGTGNQPQHF.